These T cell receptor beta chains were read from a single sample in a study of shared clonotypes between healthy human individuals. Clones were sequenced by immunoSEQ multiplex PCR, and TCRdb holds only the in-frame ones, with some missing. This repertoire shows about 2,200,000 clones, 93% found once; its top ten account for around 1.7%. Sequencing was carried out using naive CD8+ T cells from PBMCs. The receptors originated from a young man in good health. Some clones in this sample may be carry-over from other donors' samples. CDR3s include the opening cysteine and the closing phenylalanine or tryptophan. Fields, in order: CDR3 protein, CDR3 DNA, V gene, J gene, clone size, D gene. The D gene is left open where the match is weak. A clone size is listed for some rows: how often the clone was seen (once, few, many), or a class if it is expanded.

CDR3 protein: CASSHGGTGGQPQHF; CDR3 DNA: TGTGCCAGCAGTCACGGTGGGACAGGCGGTCAGCCCCAGCATTTT; V gene: TRBV27; J gene: TRBJ1-5; clone size: NA; D gene: TRBD1
CDR3 protein: CASSLWGNEQFF; CDR3 DNA: TGTGCCAGCAGTTTATGGGGAAATGAGCAGTTCTTC; V gene: TRBV28; J gene: TRBJ2-1; clone size: NA; D gene: NA
CDR3 protein: CASSRDRGTYGYTF; CDR3 DNA: TGCGCCAGCAGCCGGGACAGGGGCACGTATGGCTACACCTTC; V gene: TRBV4-3; J gene: TRBJ1-2; clone size: NA; D gene: TRBD1
CDR3 protein: CASSVEGRGNQETQYF; CDR3 DNA: TGTGCCAGCAGCGTAGAGGGAAGGGGGAACCAAGAGACCCAGTACTTC; V gene: TRBV9; J gene: TRBJ2-5; clone size: NA; D gene: NA
CDR3 protein: CASSYTLGSGPYEQYF; CDR3 DNA: TGTGCCAGCAGTTACACGCTGGGTAGCGGTCCCTACGAGCAGTACTTC; V gene: TRBV6-5; J gene: TRBJ2-7; clone size: NA; D gene: NA
CDR3 protein: CASSLAGPSSYNEQFF; CDR3 DNA: TGTGCCAGCAGCTTAGCTGGACCGAGCTCCTACAATGAGCAGTTCTTC; V gene: TRBV7-9; J gene: TRBJ2-1; clone size: NA; D gene: NA
CDR3 protein: CAWSGGPGTEAFF; CDR3 DNA: TGTGCCTGGAGTGGGGGTCCAGGGACTGAAGCTTTCTTT; V gene: TRBV30; J gene: TRBJ1-1; clone size: few; D gene: NA
CDR3 protein: CASSVERGTDTQYF; CDR3 DNA: TGTGCCAGCAGCGTCGAAAGGGGCACAGATACGCAGTATTTT; V gene: TRBV9; J gene: TRBJ2-3; clone size: once; D gene: NA
CDR3 protein: CASRGGSSYEQYF; CDR3 DNA: TGTGCCAGTCGGGGCGGGAGCTCCTACGAGCAGTACTTC; V gene: TRBV19; J gene: TRBJ2-7; clone size: NA; D gene: TRBD2
CDR3 protein: CASSLGLAGGPNTGELFF; CDR3 DNA: TGTGCCAGCAGTTTAGGGCTAGCGGGAGGACCGAACACCGGGGAGCTGTTTTTT; V gene: TRBV28; J gene: TRBJ2-2; clone size: NA; D gene: TRBD2
CDR3 protein: CASSLTRAYNEQFF; CDR3 DNA: TGTGCCAGCAGTTTAACGCGGGCCTACAATGAGCAGTTCTTC; V gene: TRBV28; J gene: TRBJ2-1; clone size: NA; D gene: NA
CDR3 protein: CASSGTGTAYEQYF; CDR3 DNA: TGTGCCAGCAGCGGGACCGGGACAGCCTACGAGCAGTACTTC; V gene: TRBV9; J gene: TRBJ2-7; clone size: NA; D gene: TRBD1
CDR3 protein: CASSLVAGAYNEQFF; CDR3 DNA: TGTGCCAGCAGCTTAGTAGCGGGCGCCTACAATGAGCAGTTCTTC; V gene: TRBV7-9; J gene: TRBJ2-1; clone size: NA; D gene: TRBD2
CDR3 protein: CASSLYPPGRASTDTQYF; CDR3 DNA: TGCGCCAGCAGCTTGTATCCCCCGGGACGAGCTAGCACAGATACGCAGTATTTT; V gene: TRBV5-1; J gene: TRBJ2-3; clone size: NA; D gene: NA
CDR3 protein: CASTAGQGYEQYF; CDR3 DNA: TGTGCCAGCACGGCGGGACAGGGCTACGAGCAGTACTTC; V gene: TRBV5-6; J gene: TRBJ2-7; clone size: NA; D gene: TRBD1
CDR3 protein: CASSLIPTADTQYF; CDR3 DNA: TGTGCCAGCAGTTTAATACCAACCGCAGATACGCAGTATTTT; V gene: TRBV27; J gene: TRBJ2-3; clone size: NA; D gene: NA
CDR3 protein: CASSYLGQRAGELFF; CDR3 DNA: TGTGCCAGCAGTTACTTGGGACAGAGGGCCGGGGAGCTGTTTTTT; V gene: TRBV27; J gene: TRBJ2-2; clone size: NA; D gene: TRBD1
CDR3 protein: CASRPRTSEGEQFF; CDR3 DNA: TGTGCCAGCAGACCCCGGACTAGCGAAGGTGAGCAGTTCTTC; V gene: TRBV7-2; J gene: TRBJ2-1; clone size: NA; D gene: TRBD2
CDR3 protein: CASSLFYNSNQPQHF; CDR3 DNA: TGTGCCAGCAGTTTATTCTATAATAGCAATCAGCCCCAGCATTTT; V gene: TRBV27; J gene: TRBJ1-5; clone size: once; D gene: NA
CDR3 protein: CASSLESGVEQYF; CDR3 DNA: TGTGCCAGCAGCTTAGAATCAGGGGTCGAGCAGTACTTC; V gene: TRBV7-9; J gene: TRBJ2-7; clone size: NA; D gene: NA
CDR3 protein: CASSHSRTSGSLHSYNEQFF; CDR3 DNA: TGTGCCAGCAGCCATTCTCGGACTAGCGGGAGTCTCCACTCCTACAATGAGCAGTTCTTC; V gene: TRBV9; J gene: TRBJ2-1; clone size: NA; D gene: TRBD2
CDR3 protein: CASSLRLAAPDNEQFF; CDR3 DNA: TGTGCCAGCAGCTTAAGACTAGCGGCACCTGACAATGAGCAGTTCTTC; V gene: TRBV7-9; J gene: TRBJ2-1; clone size: NA; D gene: TRBD2
CDR3 protein: CSVSGSGNTQYF; CDR3 DNA: TGCAGCGTCAGCGGGAGTGGGAATACGCAGTATTTT; V gene: TRBV29-1; J gene: TRBJ2-3; clone size: NA; D gene: TRBD2
CDR3 protein: CASSLEMDGYTF; CDR3 DNA: TGTGCCAGCAGCTTGGAAATGGATGGCTACACCTTC; V gene: TRBV7-9; J gene: TRBJ1-2; clone size: NA; D gene: NA
CDR3 protein: CASKFRTAMWQYF; CDR3 DNA: TGTGCCAGCAAGTTTCGGACCGCCATGTGGCAGTACTTC; V gene: TRBV2; J gene: TRBJ2-7; clone size: NA; D gene: NA
CDR3 protein: CASSSRDRANTEAFF; CDR3 DNA: TGTGCCAGCAGCTCACGGGACAGGGCGAACACTGAAGCTTTCTTT; V gene: TRBV11-2; J gene: TRBJ1-1; clone size: once; D gene: TRBD1
CDR3 protein: CASSYYSNSPLHF; CDR3 DNA: TGTGCCAGCAGTTACTACTCTAATTCACCCCTCCACTTT; V gene: TRBV6-5; J gene: TRBJ1-6; clone size: once; D gene: NA